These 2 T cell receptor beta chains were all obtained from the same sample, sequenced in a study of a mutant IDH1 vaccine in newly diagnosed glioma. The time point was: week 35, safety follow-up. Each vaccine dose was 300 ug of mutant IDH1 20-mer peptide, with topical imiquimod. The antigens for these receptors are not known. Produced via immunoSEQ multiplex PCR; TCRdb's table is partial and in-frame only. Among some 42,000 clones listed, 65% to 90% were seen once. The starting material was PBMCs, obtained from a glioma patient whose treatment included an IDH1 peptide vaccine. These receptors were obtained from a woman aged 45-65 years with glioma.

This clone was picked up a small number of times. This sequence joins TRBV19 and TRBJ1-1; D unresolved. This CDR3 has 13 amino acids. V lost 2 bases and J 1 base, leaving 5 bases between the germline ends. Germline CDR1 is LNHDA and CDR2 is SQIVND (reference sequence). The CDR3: CASSISRNTEAFF. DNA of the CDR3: TGTGCCAGTAGTATATCCAGGAACACTGAAGCTTTCTTT.

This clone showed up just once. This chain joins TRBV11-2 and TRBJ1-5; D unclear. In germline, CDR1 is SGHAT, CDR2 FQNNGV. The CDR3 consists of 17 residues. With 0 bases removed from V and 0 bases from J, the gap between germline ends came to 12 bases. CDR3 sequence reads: CASSLDNRGLSNQPQHF. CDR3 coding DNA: TGTGCCAGCAGCTTAGATAATCGAGGGCTTAGCAATCAGCCCCAGCATTTT.